The clone carrying this T cell receptor beta chain came up a few times. The antigen remains unidentified. These data originate in a study of T cells in Graves' hyperthyroidism and ophthalmopathy. General study points: The model foresaw ophthalmopathy a median about 6.5 months prior to onset. Blood shared most expanded thyroid clonotypes above 0.001.

Trimming took off 3 bases at V and 2 bases at J, with 13 bases between the two ends. The germline V gene encodes CDR1 PRHDT and CDR2 FYEKMQ (reference sequence). The length of the CDR3 is 16 residues. It was RNA transcripts that yielded the amplified TCR beta CDR3 regions. Initially, a first-round RT-PCR of the TCR CDR3 employed the HTBI primer set. MiXCR, run by TCRdb on the multiplex PCR reads, gives a single entry per CDR3 protein. Here the sample spans under 550,000 distinct CDR3 sequences, around 13% being singletons. This clonotype originated in a woman aged 18-30 years with Graves' hyperthyroidism. Material: blood. V and J are TRBV13 and TRBJ2-2; D is possibly TRBD1 (6 bases). The CDR3 is CASSFGPGANTGELFF. CDR3 DNA sequence: TGTGCCAGCAGCTTCGGTCCAGGGGCTAACACCGGGGAGCTGTTTTTT.